One and the same sample provided the 11 T cell receptor beta chains below, sequenced in a study of cytomegalovirus exposure and HLA in healthy donors. PCR involved 60 Vbeta and 13 Jbeta primers. Measured with immunoSEQ multiplex PCR; TCRdb has only the in-frame clones, and not every one. The sample has fewer than 250,000 clones; under 85% are singletons. Sequencing input: PBMCs. Source of these receptors: a woman aged 45-60 years in good health and CMV-seropositive.

This chain links TRBV6-4 with TRBJ2-3; D gene uncertain. The CDR3 sequence is 13 residues long. CDR1 is MRHNA, CDR2 SNTAGT, per germline. Trimming cost V 5 bases and J 3 bases, with 9 bases left between them. Written as DNA, the CDR3 is TGTGCCAGCAGTCCCCAGGCTACAGATACGCAGTATTTT. This sequence encodes CASSPQATDTQYF.

This clone was detected only once. The rearrangement uses TRBV2 and TRBJ1-6; 9 bases agree with TRBD1. This CDR3 has 14 amino acids. The germline CDR1 and CDR2 sequences are SNHLY and FYNNEI. V trimming: 6 bases; J trimming: 7 bases; junction bases outside the gene matches: 4. The CDR3 here is CASRKDRGNSPLHF. Here the CDR3 DNA reads TGTGCCAGCAGGAAGGACAGGGGAAATTCACCCCTCCACTTT. Full variable domain (missing parts from reference TRBV2 and TRBJ1-6): EPEVTQTPSHQVTQMGQEVILRCVPISNHLYFYWYRQILGQKVEFLVSFYNNEISEKSEIFDDQFSVERPDGSNFTLKIRSTKLEDSAMYFCASRKDRGNSPLHFGNGTRLTVT.

For this clone: Other nucleotide sequences in the sample specify the same CDR3. The genes are TRBV2 and TRBJ1-1; TRBD1 matches 7 bases. Germline V gives CDR1 SNHLY, CDR2 FYNNEI. The CDR3 is 13 residues long. J gave up 3 bases and V 6 bases, and 4 bases lay outside the gene matches. The CDR3 region has the DNA TGTGCCAGCAGGACTACAGGGGACACTGAAGCTTTCTTT. Protein product: CASRTTGDTEAFF. The whole variable domain, remainder taken from reference TRBV2 and TRBJ1-1, is EPEVTQTPSHQVTQMGQEVILRCVPISNHLYFYWYRQILGQKVEFLVSFYNNEISEKSEIFDDQFSVERPDGSNFTLKIRSTKLEDSAMYFCASRTTGDTEAFFGQGTRLTVV.

The sample holds a few counts of this clone. The chain couples TRBV7-3 to TRBJ1-6; 8 nucleotides match TRBD1. Germline V gene data show CDR1 as SGHTA and CDR2 as FQGTGA. CDR3 length equals 14 residues. The junction had 1 base not matched to a gene; V was cut back by 2 bases and J by 7 bases. The CDR3 sequence is CASSLAGGNSPLHF. CDR3 coding DNA: TGTGCCAGCAGCTTAGCAGGGGGCAATTCACCCCTCCACTTT. The full variable domain, in which reference TRBV7-3 and TRBJ1-6 provide the parts outside the CDR3, is GAGVSQTPSNKVTEKGKYVELRCDPISGHTALYWYRQSLGQGPEFLIYFQGTGAADDSGLPNDRFFAVRPEGSVSTLKIQRTERGDSAVYLCASSLAGGNSPLHFGNGTRLTVT.

J is TRBJ2-3 and V is TRBV7-2; 13 positions agree with TRBD2. Germline assignment: CDR1 SGHTA and CDR2 FQGNSA. The CDR3 is 17 amino acids. With V trimmed by 3 bases and J by 4 bases, 7 bases remained unmatched. The CDR3 DNA sequence: TGTGCCAGCAGCTTCCCCCGACTAGCGGGGGGCCCAGATACGCAGTATTTT. It yields the protein CASSFPRLAGGPDTQYF.

V and J are TRBV6-5 and TRBJ2-2; D might be TRBD1 (6 bases). The ends were cut back, 2 bases at V and 4 bases at J, with 11 bases in the middle. Per germline, CDR1 MNHEY and CDR2 SVGAGI. The CDR3 length is 15 residues. The CDR3 bases are TGTGCCAGCAGTTACGGCAGGGGCCCCACCGGGGAGCTGTTTTTT. Protein product: CASSYGRGPTGELFF.

This sequence joins TRBV11-1 and TRBJ2-7; maybe TRBD1 (6 bases). The CDR3 runs to 12 residues. The V gene lost 5 bases and the J gene lost 4 bases, with 9 bases spanning the gap. Germline CDR1 reads SGHAT; CDR2 reads FQDESV (reference sequence). The CDR3 protein is CASSPQGYEQYF. The CDR3 coding sequence is TGTGCCAGCAGCCCTCAGGGGTACGAGCAGTACTTC.

CDR3 nucleotides: TGTGCCGTCGGACAGGCTAACTATGGCTACACCTTC. Its protein product is CAVGQANYGYTF. The rearrangement joins TRBV10-3 to TRBJ1-2; 7 bases align to TRBD1. Germline V gene sequence: CDR1 ENHRY, CDR2 SYGVKD. V was pared by 11 bases and J by 0 bases, with 3 bases of the junction left unmatched. The CDR3 totals 12 residues.

As regards this clone: Compared with germline, one end of the junction differs, possibly owing to a read error. This chain joins TRBV5-1 and TRBJ1-2; D unresolved. The germline gives CDR1 SGHRS, CDR2 YFSETQ. The CDR3 consists of 12 residues. Here the CDR3 DNA reads TGCGCCGGCAGAAACAACCGCTATGGCTACACCTTC. It yields the protein CAGRNNRYGYTF.

The chain is built from TRBV5-4 and TRBJ1-1, with D possibly being TRBD1 (5 bases). In germline, CDR1 is SGHNT, CDR2 YYREEE (reference sequence). Between the trimmed V and J ends, which lost 1 base and 1 base, there was a span of 14 bases. The CDR3 loop spans 16 amino acids. The CDR3 protein is CASSLRGGAGNTEAFF. The DNA for the CDR3 is TGTGCCAGCAGCTTGCGGGGCGGGGCCGGGAACACTGAAGCTTTCTTT.

This rearrangement joins TRBV7-9 to TRBJ1-1, with TRBD1 as a possible D gene (6 bases). Germline V gene lookup returns CDR1 SEHNR and CDR2 FQNEAQ (reference sequence). V lost 1 base and J lost 5, with 8 bases in between. The CDR3 extends over 13 amino acids. The CDR3, as DNA: TGTGCCAGCAGCTTAGGACAGGTTACTGAAGCTTTCTTT. Its translation is CASSLGQVTEAFF.